This record covers a single T cell receptor beta chain. These data are taken from a study of blood T cell repertoires in COVID-19. Study-wide background: COVID-19 samples collected from the United States, Italy and Spain covered acute and convalescent phases.

This CDR3 has 14 amino acids. Germline V gene lookup returns CDR1 SGHRS and CDR2 YFSETQ. With 4 bases clipped from V and 3 bases from J, the junction kept 4 bases outside the gene matches. In the authors' workflow: Amplified reference gene primers provided the basis for estimating nucleated cell counts. The protocol was immunoSEQ multiplex PCR, while the TCRdb copy is restricted to in-frame clones and leaves out a portion. For V, J and clone size, that table is used; D and trimming come from the DNA. Among some 120,000 clones listed, roughly nine tenths were seen once. The chain combines TRBV5-1 with TRBJ2-1; 7 bases agree with TRBD2. The TCR comes from a man aged 45-60 years with active COVID-19. Sequenced sample: peripheral blood. The CDR3 is CASSPGTNYNEQFF. CDR3 in DNA: TGCGCCAGCAGCCCTGGGACTAACTACAATGAGCAGTTCTTC.